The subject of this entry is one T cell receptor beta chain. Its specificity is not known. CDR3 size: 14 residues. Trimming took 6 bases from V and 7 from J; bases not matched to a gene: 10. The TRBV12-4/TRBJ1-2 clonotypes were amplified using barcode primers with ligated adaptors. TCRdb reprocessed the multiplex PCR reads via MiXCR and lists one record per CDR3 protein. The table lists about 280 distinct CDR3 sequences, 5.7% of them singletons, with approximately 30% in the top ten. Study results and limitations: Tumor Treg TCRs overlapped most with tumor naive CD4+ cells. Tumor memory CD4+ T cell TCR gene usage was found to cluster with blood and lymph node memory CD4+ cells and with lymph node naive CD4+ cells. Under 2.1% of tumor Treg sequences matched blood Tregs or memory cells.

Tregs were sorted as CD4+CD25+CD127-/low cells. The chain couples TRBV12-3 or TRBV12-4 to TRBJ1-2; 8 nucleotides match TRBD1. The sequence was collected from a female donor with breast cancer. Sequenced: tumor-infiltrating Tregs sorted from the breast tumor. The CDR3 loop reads CASSRRTGLGGYTF. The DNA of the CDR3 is TGTGCCAGCAGCCGTCGGACAGGGTTGGGTGGCTACACCTTC.